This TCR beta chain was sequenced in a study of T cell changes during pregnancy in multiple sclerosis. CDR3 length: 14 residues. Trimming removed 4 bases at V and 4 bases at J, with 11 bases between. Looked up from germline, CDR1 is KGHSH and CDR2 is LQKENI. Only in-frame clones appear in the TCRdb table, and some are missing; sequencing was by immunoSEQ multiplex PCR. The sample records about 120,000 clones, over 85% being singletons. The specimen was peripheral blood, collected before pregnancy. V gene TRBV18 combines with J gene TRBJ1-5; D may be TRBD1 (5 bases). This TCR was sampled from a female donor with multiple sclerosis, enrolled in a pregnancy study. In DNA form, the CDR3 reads TGTGCCAGCTCACAGGGGAATGGGAATCAGCCCCAGCATTTT. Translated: CASSQGNGNQPQHF.